Each of the 24 T cell receptor beta chains below was sequenced from the same sample in a study of siplizumab effects on memory and regulatory T cells. Libraries were prepared by immunoSEQ multiplex PCR; TCRdb keeps only in-frame clonotypes and omits some of them. The sample yields tens of thousands of clones, 95% to 97% seen once. What was sequenced was naive CD4+ T cells sorted from blood. These receptor sequences come from a human donor in good health.

CDR3 sequence reads: CASSLEQGTWEANYGYTF. The CDR3 bases are TGTGCCAGCAGCTTGGAACAGGGAACATGGGAAGCTAACTATGGCTACACCTTC. The chain is built from TRBV5-8 and TRBJ1-2; TRBD1 might be the D (6 bases). Deletions cut 0 bases from V and 0 bases from J, with 18 bases between. Germline V gene data show CDR1 as SGHTS and CDR2 as YDEGEE. The CDR3 totals 18 residues.

The chain carries TRBV7-2 and TRBJ2-1; D is perhaps TRBD2 (5 bases). The V end was cut by 4 bases, the J end by 4 bases, with 14 bases between. Germline-derived CDR1 and CDR2 are SGHTA and FQGNSA. This CDR3 has 15 residues. The CDR3 protein is CASSSYSTGYNEQFF. CDR3 sequence (DNA): TGTGCCAGCAGCTCCTACAGTACGGGGTACAATGAGCAGTTCTTC.

This clone was picked up one time. V is TRBV2 and J is TRBJ2-7; tentative D call: TRBD2 (6 bases). There are 15 residues in the CDR3. CDR1 SNHLY and CDR2 FYNNEI come from the germline V gene. V was pared by 6 bases and J by 0 bases, with 15 bases between. The CDR3, as DNA: TGTGCCAGCAGGACCGGGACTCTGAGCTCCTACGAGCAGTACTTC. This encodes CASRTGTLSSYEQYF.

Worth noting for this clone: At one end the junction does not follow the germline gene, possibly because of a read error. Different DNA sequences within this sample yield the same CDR3. V gene TRBV7-2 combines with J gene TRBJ1-5, with 7 bases lining up with TRBD1. This CDR3 has 13 amino acids. Germline-derived CDR1 and CDR2 are SGHTA and FQGNSA. CDR3 loop: CASSYQGDQPQHF. CDR3 bases: TGTGCCAGCAGCTACCAGGGGGATCAGCCCCAGCATTTC.

The chain carries TRBV15 and TRBJ2-5; no reliable D call. The CDR3 has 14 amino acids. Germline assignment: CDR1 LNHNV and CDR2 YYDKDF (reference sequence). With 4 bases removed from V and 5 bases from J, the gap between germline ends came to 14 bases. The CDR3 loop is CATSTIGPAETQYF. The CDR3 DNA sequence: TGTGCCACCAGCACGATTGGTCCCGCCGAGACCCAGTACTTC.

The CDR3 DNA sequence: TGCGCCAGCAGCCAAGAAGTCAGGGGTTGGGGGCAGCCCCAGCATTTT. This sequence encodes CASSQEVRGWGQPQHF. The chain carries TRBV4-3 and TRBJ1-5; possibly TRBD1 for D (6 bases). Trimming removed 0 bases from V and 7 bases from J, with 16 bases in between. CDR3 length equals 16 residues. Germline V gives CDR1 LGHNA, CDR2 YSLEER.

The chain joins TRBV7-9 to TRBJ2-3; 8 bases fit TRBD2. Trimming cost V 5 bases and J 5 bases; bases outside gene matches: 12. The germline V gene encodes CDR1 SEHNR and CDR2 FQNEAQ (reference sequence). CDR3 length: 16 residues. The CDR3 spells CASSLRGGGRKDTQYF. DNA of the CDR3: TGTGCCAGCAGCCTCCGGGGCGGGGGGCGTAAAGATACGCAGTATTTT.

The chain uses TRBV4-3 and TRBJ2-1; no definite D call. From germline, CDR1 is LGHNA and CDR2 YSLEER. V lost 0 bases to trimming and J lost 2 bases, with 8 bases between them. The CDR3 contains 15 residues. CDR3 region: CASSQESETYNEQFF. The CDR3 DNA follows: TGCGCCAGCAGCCAAGAATCAGAGACCTACAATGAGCAGTTCTTC.

The CDR3 coding sequence is TGTGCCAGCAGCTTGAGGGACAGGGACTCGGGGGAGCAGTACTTC. Protein sequence: CASSLRDRDSGEQYF. The chain carries TRBV5-4 and TRBJ2-7; TRBD1 agrees at 9 bases. The CDR3 runs 15 residues. CDR1 SGHNT and CDR2 YYREEE come from the germline V gene (reference sequence). V trimming: 1 base; J trimming: 7 bases; junction bases outside the gene matches: 9.

V gene TRBV28 combines with J gene TRBJ1-4; 9 bases match TRBD1. V lost 7 bases to trimming and J lost 3 bases; unmatched junction nucleotides: 9. There are 16 residues in the CDR3. The V gene's germline CDR1 is MDHEN and CDR2 SYDVKM. CDR3 amino acids: CASNQVGTGSNEKLFF. CDR3 in DNA: TGTGCCAGCAACCAGGTGGGGACAGGGTCTAATGAAAAACTGTTTTTT.

The chain is built from TRBV6-5 and TRBJ1-2, with a possible D match to TRBD1 (5 bases). The CDR3 totals 15 residues. V was shortened by 0 bases and J by 3 bases, with 11 bases between the two germline ends. CDR1 MNHEY and CDR2 SVGAGI come from the germline V gene. CDR3 loop: CASSYSWTRDYGYTF. The CDR3 DNA reads as TGTGCCAGCAGTTACTCTTGGACCAGGGACTATGGCTACACCTTC.

The chain joins TRBV5-1 to TRBJ2-1, with D perhaps TRBD2 (5 bases). The CDR3 consists of 13 residues. Germline CDR1 reads SGHRS; CDR2 reads YFSETQ. The ends were cut back, 1 base at V and 10 bases at J, with 12 bases in the middle. The CDR3 DNA follows: TGCGCCAGCAGCTTGCTCGTCTCGGGAGAGCAGTTCTTC. Translated, it gives CASSLLVSGEQFF.

The chain recombines TRBV6-5 with TRBJ2-1; D not resolved. CDR1 is MNHEY and CDR2 is SVGAGI in the germline V gene. The V end lost 3 bases, the J end lost 0 bases, and 12 bases lay between the germline ends. CDR3 length: 16 residues. The CDR3 sequence: CASSYRASSSYNEQFF. The CDR3 region has the DNA TGTGCCAGCAGTTATAGAGCCAGTAGCTCCTACAATGAGCAGTTCTTC.

Regarding this clone: The CDR3 does not close with the conserved phenylalanine or tryptophan, likely indicating a read error. The rearrangement links TRBV5-1 to TRBJ2-3; no clear D. CDR3 length equals 11 residues. CDR1 is SGHRS, CDR2 YFSETQ, per germline. In DNA form, the CDR3 reads TGCGCCAGCCGCTTGGAAGATACGCAGTATCTT. Its protein is CASRLEDTQYL.

In this sample, this clone turned up once. The chain has TRBV7-9 and TRBJ2-2; TRBD2 might be the D (6 bases). Per germline, CDR1 SEHNR and CDR2 FQNEAQ (reference sequence). V was shortened by 1 base and J by 5 bases, with 14 bases between the two germline ends. The CDR3 extends over 16 amino acids. The CDR3 DNA reads TGTGCCAGCAGCTTAGTGTCAGCGGGCCGTACCGGGGAGCTGTTTTTT. Protein sequence: CASSLVSAGRTGELFF.

The chain joins TRBV28 to TRBJ1-2; no reliable D call. From germline, CDR1 is MDHEN and CDR2 SYDVKM. The CDR3 loop spans 12 amino acids. Trimming left V 10 bases short and J 2 bases short, with 11 bases between. The CDR3: CAIPRSNYGYTF. CDR3 bases: TGTGCCATCCCCCGTTCGAACTATGGCTACACCTTC.

This chain connects TRBV12-5 to TRBJ2-5, with D possibly TRBD2 on 7 matching bases. The germline gives CDR1 LGHNT, CDR2 FRNRAP. This CDR3 has 16 residues. Trimming took 7 bases from V and 4 from J, leaving 22 bases between them. This CDR3 is CASAPRGGRFLETQYF. Here the CDR3 DNA reads TGTGCTAGTGCTCCGAGGGGGGGCAGGTTCCTAGAGACCCAGTACTTC. The whole variable domain, filled in from reference TRBV12-5 and TRBJ2-5, reads DARVTQTPRHKVTEMGQEVTMRCQPILGHNTVFWYRQTMMQGLELLAYFRNRAPLDDSGMPKDRFSAEMPDATLATLKIQPSEPRDSAVYFCASAPRGGRFLETQYFGPGTRLLVL.

The V gene is TRBV5-1, the J gene TRBJ2-5, with 14 bases identical to TRBD2. Trimming took 4 bases from V and 2 from J; bases not matched to a gene: 4. CDR1 is SGHRS, CDR2 YFSETQ, per germline. The CDR3 length is 16 residues. The CDR3 loop is CASSAGTSGGQETQYF. CDR3 DNA sequence: TGCGCCAGCAGCGCCGGGACTAGCGGGGGTCAAGAGACCCAGTACTTC.

The chain has TRBV5-1 and TRBJ2-3; 9 bases are a match to TRBD2. The CDR3 has 15 amino acids. V was pared by 0 bases and J by 4 bases, with 3 bases of the junction left unmatched. Germline CDR1 reads SGHRS; CDR2 reads YFSETQ. The CDR3 protein is CASSLEGGGADTQYF. The DNA for the CDR3 is TGCGCCAGCAGCTTGGAAGGCGGGGGGGCAGATACGCAGTATTTT.

The chain is built from TRBV2 and TRBJ1-4; no definite D call. The germline V and J ends were trimmed by 3 bases and 10 bases, with 6 bases remaining between them. This CDR3 region has 11 residues. Per germline, CDR1 SNHLY and CDR2 FYNNEI. The CDR3 is CASSDLGKLFF. CDR3 nucleotides: TGTGCCAGCAGTGATTTGGGAAAACTGTTTTTT.

This CDR3 reads CASSRDRAYEQYF. The CDR3 DNA is TGTGCCAGTAGTCGGGACCGAGCCTACGAGCAGTACTTC. The chain couples TRBV19 to TRBJ2-5; D is perhaps TRBD1 or TRBD2 (5 bases each). The J call may be incorrect, as the DNA end agrees better with TRBJ2-7. The CDR3 has 13 amino acids. Per the germline V gene, CDR1 is LNHDA and CDR2 is SQIVND (reference sequence).

This clone was observed a single time. This chain links TRBV9 with TRBJ2-4; TRBD1 matches 9 bases. After removal of 4 bases from V and 9 bases from J, the junction contained 8 bases not matched to a gene. Germline V gene lookup returns CDR1 SGDLS and CDR2 YYNGEE. CDR3 length: 14 amino acids. The CDR3 here is CASSSPQGAGIQYF. In DNA form, the CDR3 reads TGTGCCAGCAGCTCACCACAGGGGGCGGGCATTCAGTACTTC.

This clone was seen a single time. The rearrangement uses TRBV11-3 and TRBJ2-2, with TRBD1 matching over 10 bases. Germline CDR1 SGHNT, CDR2 YENEEA. The CDR3 loop spans 16 amino acids. V trimming: 5 bases; J trimming: 0 bases; junction bases outside the gene matches: 3. The CDR3 bases are TGTGCCAGCAGCCGACAGGGGGCCGCGAACACCGGGGAGCTGTTTTTT. Its translation is CASSRQGAANTGELFF. The variable domain in full, completed from reference TRBV11-3 and TRBJ2-2, reads EAGVVQSPRYKIIEKKQPVAFWCNPISGHNTLYWYLQNLGQGPELLIRYENEEAVDDSQLPKDRFSAERLKGVDSTLKIQPAELGDSAVYLCASSRQGAANTGELFFGEGSRLTVL.

The chain couples TRBV5-4 to TRBJ2-3; 7 nucleotides align to TRBD2. CDR3 length: 15 residues. V gave up 6 bases and J gave up 1 base; unmatched junction bases: 8. Germline lookup yields CDR1 SGHNT and CDR2 YYREEE (reference sequence). DNA for the CDR3: TGTGCCAGCACTAGCGGTTCGCGGGGCACAGATACGCAGTATTTT. Translation gives CASTSGSRGTDTQYF.